Shown below are 2 T cell receptor beta chains from a single sample sequenced in a study of early T cells in non-severe SARS-CoV-2 infection (TCRdb year 2021). Library generation was performed with 5' RACE. These reads were obtained on a NextSeq 500. TCRdb reprocessing: public reads trimmed at Q25 with fastp, clones called with MiXCR, in-frame beta chains kept. Each CDR3 protein appears once, grouped with its most common genes and DNA. The sample yields 100,000 to 120,000 distinct CDR3 sequences; 10% to 15% were counted once. The ten largest clones capture approximately 3.5% of the sample. Sequenced material: whole blood, taken at baseline. These receptors all stem from an adult who was a healthcare worker with PCR-confirmed SARS-CoV-2 infection or an uninfected control (not recorded which).

The V and J genes are TRBV28 and TRBJ2-7; 9 nucleotides line up with TRBD2. The CDR3 is made up of 15 amino acids. Per the germline V gene, CDR1 is MDHEN and CDR2 is SYDVKM. V was clipped by 6 bases and J by 4 bases; unmatched bases: 10. The CDR3 DNA reads TGTGCCAGCAGCCCCGTGGCTAGCGGGAAATACGAGCAGTACTTC. Its protein is CASSPVASGKYEQYF.

This sequence joins TRBV30 and TRBJ1-4, with a weak D call TRBD1 (6 bases). Trimming removed 2 bases from V and 4 bases from J, with 11 bases in between. CDR3 length: 14 residues. Per the germline V gene, CDR1 is GTSNPN and CDR2 is SVGIG (reference sequence). The CDR3 protein is CAWSIGGGNEKLFF. CDR3 DNA: TGTGCCTGGAGTATAGGAGGGGGTAATGAAAAACTGTTTTTT.